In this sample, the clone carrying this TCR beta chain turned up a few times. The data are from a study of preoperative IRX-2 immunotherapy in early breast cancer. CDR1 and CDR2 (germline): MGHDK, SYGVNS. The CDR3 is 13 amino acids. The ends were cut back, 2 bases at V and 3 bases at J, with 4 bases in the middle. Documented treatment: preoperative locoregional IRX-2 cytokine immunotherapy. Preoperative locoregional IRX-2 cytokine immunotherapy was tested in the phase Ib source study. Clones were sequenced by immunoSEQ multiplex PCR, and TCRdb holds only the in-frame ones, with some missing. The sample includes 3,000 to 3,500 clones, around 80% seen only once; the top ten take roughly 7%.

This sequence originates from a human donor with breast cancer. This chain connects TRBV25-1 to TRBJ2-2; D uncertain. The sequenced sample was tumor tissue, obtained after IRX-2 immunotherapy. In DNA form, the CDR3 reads TGTGCCAGCAGTGAACGATACACCGGGGAGCTGTTTTTT. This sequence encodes CASSERYTGELFF.